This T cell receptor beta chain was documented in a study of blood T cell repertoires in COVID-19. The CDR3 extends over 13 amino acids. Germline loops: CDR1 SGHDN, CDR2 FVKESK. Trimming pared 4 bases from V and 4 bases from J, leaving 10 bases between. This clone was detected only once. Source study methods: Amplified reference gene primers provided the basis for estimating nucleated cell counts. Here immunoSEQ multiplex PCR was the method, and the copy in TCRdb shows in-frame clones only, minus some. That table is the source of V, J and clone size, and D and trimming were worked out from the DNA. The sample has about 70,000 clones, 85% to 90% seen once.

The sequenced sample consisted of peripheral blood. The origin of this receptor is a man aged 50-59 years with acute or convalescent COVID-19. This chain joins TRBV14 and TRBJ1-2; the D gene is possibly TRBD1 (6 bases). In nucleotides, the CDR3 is TGTGCCAGCAGCCCCCAGGGGTCCTATGGCTACACCTTC. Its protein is CASSPQGSYGYTF.